A single sample gave rise to the 15 T cell receptor beta chains below, sequenced in a study of CD8 T cells in ankylosing spondylitis. Using its own MiXCR run on the 5' RACE reads, TCRdb lists one record per CDR3 protein. The sample has 150,000 to 200,000 distinct CDR3 sequences, around 8.9% seen once. The sample comprised blood, either unsorted or a sorted T cell fraction (not recorded which). Source of these receptors: a female donor with ankylosing spondylitis or in good health (not recorded which).

The V and J genes are TRBV6-5 and TRBJ2-1, with 7 bases fitting TRBD2. CDR1 and CDR2 from the germline V gene are MNHEY and SVGAGI. The CDR3 spans 14 residues. The trim removed 6 bases at V and 5 bases at J, leaving 7 bases unmatched. CDR3 in amino acids: CASSPGTTHNEQFF. CDR3 in DNA: TGTGCCAGCAGCCCCGGGACTACTCACAATGAGCAGTTCTTC.

This clonotype was seen a few times. The CDR3 coding sequence is TGTGCCATCAGTGAGTCGATCAGGAACACTGAAGCTTTCTTT. Residues: CAISESIRNTEAFF. The chain has TRBV10-3 and TRBJ1-1; unclear D gene. Trimming removed 0 bases from V and 1 base from J, with 6 bases in between. The CDR3 sequence is 14 residues long. Germline V CDR1 and CDR2: ENHRY, SYGVKD.

The V gene is TRBV20-1, the J gene TRBJ1-2, with no clear D. Germline CDR1 is DFQATT and CDR2 is SNEGSKA (reference sequence). The ends were cut back, 3 bases at V and 6 bases at J, with 8 bases in the middle. The CDR3 consists of 11 residues. The chain's CDR3 is CSASSGNGYTF. DNA of the CDR3: TGCAGTGCTAGTTCTGGGAATGGCTACACCTTC.

This clonotype was seen a single time. The chain combines TRBV13 with TRBJ2-7, with 8 bases fitting TRBD2. From germline, CDR1 is PRHDT and CDR2 FYEKMQ (reference sequence). The CDR3 consists of 15 residues. V shed 3 bases, J shed 6 bases, and the junction held 10 bases outside the gene matches. CDR3 in DNA: TGTGCCAGCAGCTTGGGGGGCGGAGCGGGAGCCGAGCAGTACTTC. This translates into CASSLGGGAGAEQYF.

The chain employs TRBV10-2 and TRBJ2-3; 7 nucleotides align to TRBD1. The CDR3 is made up of 15 amino acids. Germline V CDR1 and CDR2: WSHSY, SAAADI. V was clipped by 3 bases and J by 5 bases; unmatched bases: 8. As DNA, the CDR3 is TGCGCCAGCAGTGATCTAGGGGGCCATGGAGATACGCAGTATTTT. Translating gives CASSDLGGHGDTQYF.

CDR3 sequence (DNA): TGCAGCGTTGAAGACCACAGAACCTACGAGCAGTACTTC. Amino acids: CSVEDHRTYEQYF. The gene calls are TRBV29-1 and TRBJ2-7; no reliable D call. V was cut by 0 bases and J by 2 bases, with 8 bases left in between. This CDR3 contains 13 residues. Per the germline V gene, CDR1 is SQVTM and CDR2 is ANQGSEA.

The rearrangement links TRBV2 to TRBJ2-7; TRBD2 matches 10 bases. Germline CDR1 and CDR2: SNHLY and FYNNEI. With V trimmed by 2 bases and J by 3 bases, 4 bases remained unmatched. The CDR3 sequence is 15 residues long. In DNA form, the CDR3 reads TGTGCCAGCAGTGAAACCCTAGCGGGAGTCTACGAGCAGTACTTC. This encodes CASSETLAGVYEQYF.

The CDR3, as DNA: TGTGCCAGCAGTTACCCGGGACAGGCCTACGAGCAGTACTTC. This sequence encodes CASSYPGQAYEQYF. The V call is TRBV6-2 or TRBV6-3, the J call TRBJ2-7; 8 nucleotides match TRBD1. V lost 2 bases, J lost 2 bases, and 2 bases stayed unmatched. CDR3 length equals 14 residues. CDR1 and CDR2 (germline): MNHEY, SVGEGT.

This clonotype was seen more than once but under ten times. The DNA of the CDR3 is TGTGCCAGCAGTCCGACAGGGAAAAATTCACCCCTCCACTTT. Its protein is CASSPTGKNSPLHF. The genes are TRBV12-3 or TRBV12-4 and TRBJ1-6; 7 bases are a match to TRBD1. Trimming took 5 bases from V and 7 from J; bases not matched to a gene: 5. The CDR3 extends over 14 amino acids.

This clonotype turned up a few times. This chain joins TRBV3-1 and TRBJ2-2; 11 bases fit TRBD2. The trim removed 0 bases at V and 4 bases at J, leaving 13 bases unmatched. The CDR3 has 20 amino acids. The germline gives CDR1 LGHDT, CDR2 YNNKEL (reference sequence). The CDR3, as DNA: TGTGCCAGCAGCCAAGAAGGAACTGGCACTAGCGGGAGACTCACCGGGGAGCTGTTTTTT. It is translated as CASSQEGTGTSGRLTGELFF. The variable domain in full, completed from reference TRBV3-1 and TRBJ2-2, reads DTAVSQTPKYLVTQMGNDKSIKCEQNLGHDTMYWYKQDSKKFLKIMFSYNNKELIINETVPNRFSPKSPDKAHLNLHINSLELGDSAVYFCASSQEGTGTSGRLTGELFFGEGSRLTVL.

The chain joins TRBV7-6 to TRBJ2-7; 7 bases match TRBD2. Trimming took 2 bases from V and 2 from J; bases not matched to a gene: 3. CDR1 is SGHVS, CDR2 FNYEAQ, per germline. There are 14 residues in the CDR3. The CDR3 loop is CASSLLAAPYEQYF. The CDR3 DNA follows: TGTGCCAGCAGCTTACTAGCGGCCCCCTACGAGCAGTACTTC. Using reference TRBV7-6 and TRBJ2-7 for the parts outside the CDR3, the full variable domain is GAGVSQSPRYKVTKRGQDVALRCDPISGHVSLYWYRQALGQGPEFLTYFNYEAQQDKSGLPNDRFSAERPEGSISTLTIQRTEQRDSAMYRCASSLLAAPYEQYFGPGTRLTVT.

There are a few counts of this clonotype. The chain links TRBV5-6 to TRBJ2-1, with unresolved D. CDR1 SGHDT and CDR2 YYEEEE come from the germline V gene. CDR3 length equals 13 residues. Trimming stripped 7 bases from V and 0 bases from J, with 8 bases between. The CDR3 DNA is TGTGCCAGCCGCGTGACCTCCTACAATGAGCAGTTCTTC. This gives the protein CASRVTSYNEQFF.

This clonotype was observed at least ten times. The V call is TRBV3-1, the J call TRBJ1-2; 9 bases line up with TRBD1. V gave up 3 bases and J gave up 2 bases; unmatched junction bases: 1. The CDR3 has 14 amino acids. Germline V lookup: CDR1 LGHDT, CDR2 YNNKEL (reference sequence). CDR3 residues: CASSQDRGNYGYTF. DNA for the CDR3: TGTGCCAGCAGCCAGGACAGGGGAAACTATGGCTACACCTTC.

A remark on this clonotype: Its ends do not fully match the called genes, so a read error is possible. The chain joins TRBV27 to TRBJ2-7; D might be TRBD2 (6 bases). This CDR3 comprises 13 residues. Per germline, CDR1 MNHEY and CDR2 SMNVEV (reference sequence). The CDR3 sequence: CASSLGDSHEQYF. CDR3 coding DNA: TGTGCCAGCAGTTTAGGGGACTCCCACGAGCAGTACTTC.

This clonotype showed up just a few times. V and J are TRBV5-1 and TRBJ2-1, with 8 bases lining up with TRBD2. Germline V gives CDR1 SGHRS, CDR2 YFSETQ. After removal of 4 bases from V and 2 bases from J, the junction contained 5 bases not matched to a gene. CDR3 length equals 15 residues. The CDR3 coding sequence is TGCGCCAGCAGCCCTACTAGCGGCCCCTACAATGAGCAGTTCTTC. This sequence encodes CASSPTSGPYNEQFF.